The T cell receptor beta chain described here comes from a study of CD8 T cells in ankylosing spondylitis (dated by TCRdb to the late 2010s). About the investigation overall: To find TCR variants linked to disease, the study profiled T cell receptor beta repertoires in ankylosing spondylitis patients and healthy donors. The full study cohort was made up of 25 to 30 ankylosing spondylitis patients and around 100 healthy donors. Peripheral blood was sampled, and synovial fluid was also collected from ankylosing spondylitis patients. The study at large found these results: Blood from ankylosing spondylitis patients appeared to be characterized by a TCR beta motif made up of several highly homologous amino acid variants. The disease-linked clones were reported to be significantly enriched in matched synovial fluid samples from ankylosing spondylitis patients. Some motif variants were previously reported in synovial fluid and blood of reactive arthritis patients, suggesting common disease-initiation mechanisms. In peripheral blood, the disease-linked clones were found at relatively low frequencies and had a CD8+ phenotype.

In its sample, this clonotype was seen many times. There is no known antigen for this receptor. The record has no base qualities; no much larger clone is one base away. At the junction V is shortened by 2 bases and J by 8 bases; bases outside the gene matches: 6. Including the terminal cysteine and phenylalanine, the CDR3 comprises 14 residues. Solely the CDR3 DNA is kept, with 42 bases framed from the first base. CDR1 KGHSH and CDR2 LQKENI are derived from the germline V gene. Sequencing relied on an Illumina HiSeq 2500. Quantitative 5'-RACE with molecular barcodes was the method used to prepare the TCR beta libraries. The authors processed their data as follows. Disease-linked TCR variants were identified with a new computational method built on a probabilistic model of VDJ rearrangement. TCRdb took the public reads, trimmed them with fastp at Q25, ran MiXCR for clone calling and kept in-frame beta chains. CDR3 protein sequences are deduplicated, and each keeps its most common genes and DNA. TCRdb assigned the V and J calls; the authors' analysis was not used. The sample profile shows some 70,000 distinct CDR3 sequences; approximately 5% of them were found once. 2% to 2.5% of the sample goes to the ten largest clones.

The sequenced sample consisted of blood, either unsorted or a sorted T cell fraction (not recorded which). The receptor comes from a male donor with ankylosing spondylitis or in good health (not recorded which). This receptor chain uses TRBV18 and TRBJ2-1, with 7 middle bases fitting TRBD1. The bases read TGTGCCAGCTCACCATGGGGACAGTTGGATGAGCAGTTCTTC. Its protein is CASSPWGQLDEQFF.